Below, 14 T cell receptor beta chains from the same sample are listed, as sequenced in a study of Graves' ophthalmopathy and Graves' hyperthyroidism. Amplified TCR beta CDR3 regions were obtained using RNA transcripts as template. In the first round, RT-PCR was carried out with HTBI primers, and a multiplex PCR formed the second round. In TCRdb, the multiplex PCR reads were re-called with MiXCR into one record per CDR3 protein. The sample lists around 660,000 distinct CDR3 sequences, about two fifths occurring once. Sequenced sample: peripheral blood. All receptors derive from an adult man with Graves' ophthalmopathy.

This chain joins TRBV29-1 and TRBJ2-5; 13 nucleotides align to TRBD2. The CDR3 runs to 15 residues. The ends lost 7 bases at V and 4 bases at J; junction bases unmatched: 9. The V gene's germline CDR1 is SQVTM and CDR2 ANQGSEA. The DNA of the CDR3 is TGCAGCGGAACTAGCGGGGGGGCACGGGCAGAGACCCAGTACTTC. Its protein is CSGTSGGARAETQYF.

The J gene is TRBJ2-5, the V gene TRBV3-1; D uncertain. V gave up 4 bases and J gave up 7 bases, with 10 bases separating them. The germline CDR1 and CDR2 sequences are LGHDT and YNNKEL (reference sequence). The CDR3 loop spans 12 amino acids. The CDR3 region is CASSPGLGTQYF. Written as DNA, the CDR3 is TGTGCCAGCAGCCCTGGATTGGGGACCCAGTACTTC.

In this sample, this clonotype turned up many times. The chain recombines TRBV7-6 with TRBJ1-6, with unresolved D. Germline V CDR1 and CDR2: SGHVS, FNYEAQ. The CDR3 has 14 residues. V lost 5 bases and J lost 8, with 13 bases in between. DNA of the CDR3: TGTGCCAGCAGCGCATTAATCGGGGATTCACCCCTCCACTTT. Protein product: CASSALIGDSPLHF.

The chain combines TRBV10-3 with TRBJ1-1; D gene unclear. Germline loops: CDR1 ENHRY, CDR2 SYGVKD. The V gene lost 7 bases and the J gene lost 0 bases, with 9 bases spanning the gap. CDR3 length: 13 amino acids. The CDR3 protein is CAITQALNTEAFF. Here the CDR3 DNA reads TGTGCCATCACCCAAGCGCTGAACACTGAAGCTTTCTTT.

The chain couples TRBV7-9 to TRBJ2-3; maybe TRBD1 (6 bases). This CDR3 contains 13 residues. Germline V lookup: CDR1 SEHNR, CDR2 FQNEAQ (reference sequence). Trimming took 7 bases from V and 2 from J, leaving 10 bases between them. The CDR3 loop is CASTEGDTDTQYF. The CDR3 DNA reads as TGTGCCAGCACCGAGGGGGACACAGATACGCAGTATTTT.

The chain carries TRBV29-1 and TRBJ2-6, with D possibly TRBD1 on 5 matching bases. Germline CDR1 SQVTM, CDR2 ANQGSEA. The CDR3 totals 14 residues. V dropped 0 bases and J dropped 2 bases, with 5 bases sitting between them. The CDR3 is CSVEEGAGANVLTF. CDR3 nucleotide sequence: TGCAGCGTTGAAGAAGGGGCTGGGGCCAACGTCCTGACTTTC.

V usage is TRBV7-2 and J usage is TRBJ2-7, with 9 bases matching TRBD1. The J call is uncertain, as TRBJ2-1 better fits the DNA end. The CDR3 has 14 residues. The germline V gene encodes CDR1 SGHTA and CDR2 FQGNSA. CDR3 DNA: TGTGCCAGCAGCGGGGGGACAGGGATTGATGAGCAGTTCTTC. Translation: CASSGGTGIDEQFF.

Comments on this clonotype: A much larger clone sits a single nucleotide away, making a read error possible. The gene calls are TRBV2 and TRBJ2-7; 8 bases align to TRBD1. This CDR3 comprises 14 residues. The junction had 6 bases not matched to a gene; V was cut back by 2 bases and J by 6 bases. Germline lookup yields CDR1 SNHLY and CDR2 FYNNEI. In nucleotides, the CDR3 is TGTGCCAGCAGTGAAAGCGCAGGGGGCTGCGAGCAGTACTTC. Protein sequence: CASSESAGGCEQYF.

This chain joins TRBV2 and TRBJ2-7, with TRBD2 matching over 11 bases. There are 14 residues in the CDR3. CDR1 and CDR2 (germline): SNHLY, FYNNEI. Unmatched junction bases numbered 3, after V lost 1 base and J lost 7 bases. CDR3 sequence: CASSEERLAGEQYF. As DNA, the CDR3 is TGTGCCAGCAGTGAAGAAAGACTAGCGGGGGAGCAGTACTTC.

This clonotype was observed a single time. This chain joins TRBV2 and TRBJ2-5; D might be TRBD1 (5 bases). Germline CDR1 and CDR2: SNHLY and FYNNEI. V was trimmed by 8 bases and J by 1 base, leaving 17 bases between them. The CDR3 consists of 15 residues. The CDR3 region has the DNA TGTGCCAGCCAGGCTCAGGCAGGGCCCCAAGAGACCCAGTACTTC. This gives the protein CASQAQAGPQETQYF.

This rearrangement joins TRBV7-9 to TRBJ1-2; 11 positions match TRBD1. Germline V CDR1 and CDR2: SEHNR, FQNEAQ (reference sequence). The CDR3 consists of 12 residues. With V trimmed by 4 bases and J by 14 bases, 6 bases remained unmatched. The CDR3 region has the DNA TGTGCCAGCAGCTCGACGGACAGGGGGCATACCTTC. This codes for CASSSTDRGHTF.

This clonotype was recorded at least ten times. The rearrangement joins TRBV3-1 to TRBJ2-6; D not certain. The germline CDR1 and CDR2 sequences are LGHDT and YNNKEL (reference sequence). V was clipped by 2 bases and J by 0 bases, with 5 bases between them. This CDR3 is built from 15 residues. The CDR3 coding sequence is TGTGCCAGCAGCCAAACTCACTCTGGGGCCAACGTCCTGACTTTC. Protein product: CASSQTHSGANVLTF.

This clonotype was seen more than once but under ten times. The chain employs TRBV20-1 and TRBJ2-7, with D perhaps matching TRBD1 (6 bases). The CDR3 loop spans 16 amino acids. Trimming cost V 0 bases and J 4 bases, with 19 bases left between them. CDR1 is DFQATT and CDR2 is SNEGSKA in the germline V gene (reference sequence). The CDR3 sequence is CSARDYDGQKEYEQYF. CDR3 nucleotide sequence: TGCAGTGCTAGAGATTACGACGGACAGAAAGAATACGAGCAGTACTTC.

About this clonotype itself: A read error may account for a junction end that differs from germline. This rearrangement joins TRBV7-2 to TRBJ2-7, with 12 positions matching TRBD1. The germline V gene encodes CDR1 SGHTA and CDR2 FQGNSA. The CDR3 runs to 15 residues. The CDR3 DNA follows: TGTGCCAGCAACTTAGGGGACAGGGGGCCCTACGAGCAGTACTTC. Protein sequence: CASNLGDRGPYEQYF.